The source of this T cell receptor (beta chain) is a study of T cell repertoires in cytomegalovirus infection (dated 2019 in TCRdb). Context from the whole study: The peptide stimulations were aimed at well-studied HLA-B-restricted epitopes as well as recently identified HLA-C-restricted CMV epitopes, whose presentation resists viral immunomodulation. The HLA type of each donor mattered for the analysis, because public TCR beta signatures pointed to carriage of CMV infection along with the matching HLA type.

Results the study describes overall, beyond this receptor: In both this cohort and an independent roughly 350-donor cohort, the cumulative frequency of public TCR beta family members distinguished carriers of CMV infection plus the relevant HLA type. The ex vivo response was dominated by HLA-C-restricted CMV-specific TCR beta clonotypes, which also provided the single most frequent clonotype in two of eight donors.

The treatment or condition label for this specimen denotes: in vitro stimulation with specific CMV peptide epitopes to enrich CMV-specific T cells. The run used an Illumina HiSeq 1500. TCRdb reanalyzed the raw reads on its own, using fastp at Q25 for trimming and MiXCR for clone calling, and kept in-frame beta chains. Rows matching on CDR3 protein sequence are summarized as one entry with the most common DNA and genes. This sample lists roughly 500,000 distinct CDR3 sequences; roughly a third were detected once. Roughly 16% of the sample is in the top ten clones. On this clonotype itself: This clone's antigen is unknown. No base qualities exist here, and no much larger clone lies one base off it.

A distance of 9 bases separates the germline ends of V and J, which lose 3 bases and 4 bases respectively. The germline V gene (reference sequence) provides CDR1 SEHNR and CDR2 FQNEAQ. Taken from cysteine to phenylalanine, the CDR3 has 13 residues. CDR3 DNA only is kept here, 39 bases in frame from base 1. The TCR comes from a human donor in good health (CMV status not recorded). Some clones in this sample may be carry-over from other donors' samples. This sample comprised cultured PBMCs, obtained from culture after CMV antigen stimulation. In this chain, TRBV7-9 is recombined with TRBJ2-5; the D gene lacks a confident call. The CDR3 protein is CASSLGSAETQYF. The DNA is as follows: TGTGCCAGCAGCTTGGGATCGGCAGAGACCCAGTACTTC.